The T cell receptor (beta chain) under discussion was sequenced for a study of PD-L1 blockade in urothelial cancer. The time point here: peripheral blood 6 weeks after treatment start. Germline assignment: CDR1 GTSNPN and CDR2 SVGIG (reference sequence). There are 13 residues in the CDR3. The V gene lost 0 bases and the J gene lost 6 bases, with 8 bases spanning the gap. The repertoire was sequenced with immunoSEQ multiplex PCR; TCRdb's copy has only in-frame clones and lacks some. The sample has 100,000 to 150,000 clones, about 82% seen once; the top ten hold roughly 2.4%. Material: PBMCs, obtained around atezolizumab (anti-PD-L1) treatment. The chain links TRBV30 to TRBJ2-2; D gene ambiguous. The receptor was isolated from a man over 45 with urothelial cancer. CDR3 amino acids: CAWSVMSAGELFF. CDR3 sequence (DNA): TGTGCCTGGAGTGTCATGAGCGCCGGGGAGCTGTTTTTT.